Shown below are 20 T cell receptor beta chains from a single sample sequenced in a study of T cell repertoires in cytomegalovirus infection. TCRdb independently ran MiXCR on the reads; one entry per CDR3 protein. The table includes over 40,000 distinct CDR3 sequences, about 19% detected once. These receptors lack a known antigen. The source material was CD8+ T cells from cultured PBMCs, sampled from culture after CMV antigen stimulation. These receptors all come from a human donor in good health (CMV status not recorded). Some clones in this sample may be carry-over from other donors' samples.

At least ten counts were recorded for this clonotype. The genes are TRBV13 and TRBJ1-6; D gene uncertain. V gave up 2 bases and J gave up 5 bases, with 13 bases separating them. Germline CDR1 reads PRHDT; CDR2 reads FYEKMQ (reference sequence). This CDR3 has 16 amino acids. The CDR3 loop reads CASSLRTRRNNSPLHF. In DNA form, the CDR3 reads TGTGCCAGCAGCTTAAGAACCCGACGGAATAATTCACCCCTCCACTTT.

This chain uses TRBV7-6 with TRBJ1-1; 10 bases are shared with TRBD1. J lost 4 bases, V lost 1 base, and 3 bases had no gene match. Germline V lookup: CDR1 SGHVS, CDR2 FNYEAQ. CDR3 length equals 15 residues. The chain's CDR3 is CASSLGRTGGTEAFF. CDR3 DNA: TGTGCCAGCAGCTTAGGAAGGACAGGGGGCACTGAAGCTTTCTTT. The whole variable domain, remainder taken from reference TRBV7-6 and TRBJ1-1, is GAGVSQSPRYKVTKRGQDVALRCDPISGHVSLYWYRQALGQGPEFLTYFNYEAQQDKSGLPNDRFSAERPEGSISTLTIQRTEQRDSAMYRCASSLGRTGGTEAFFGQGTRLTVV.

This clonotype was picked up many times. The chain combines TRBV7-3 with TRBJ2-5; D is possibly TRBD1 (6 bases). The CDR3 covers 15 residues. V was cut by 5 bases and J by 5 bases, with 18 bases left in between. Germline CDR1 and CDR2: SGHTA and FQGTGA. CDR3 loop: CASSLAQGAWETQYF. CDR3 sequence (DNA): TGTGCCAGCAGCCTCGCACAGGGTGCTTGGGAGACCCAGTACTTC.

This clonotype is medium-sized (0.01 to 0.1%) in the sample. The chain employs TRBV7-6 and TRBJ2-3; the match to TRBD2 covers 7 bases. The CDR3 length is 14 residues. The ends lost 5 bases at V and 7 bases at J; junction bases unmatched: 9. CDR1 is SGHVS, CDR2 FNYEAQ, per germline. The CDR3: CASSPGGVGNTQYF. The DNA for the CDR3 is TGTGCCAGCAGCCCGGGGGGAGTGGGAAATACGCAGTATTTT.

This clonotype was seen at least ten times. The CDR3 DNA sequence: TGTGCCAGCAGCGGATCACAGGGGGACTATAATTCACCCCTCCACTTT. This codes for CASSGSQGDYNSPLHF. The chain is built from TRBV9 and TRBJ1-6; 8 nucleotides match TRBD1. Germline assignment: CDR1 SGDLS and CDR2 YYNGEE. With 3 bases clipped from V and 3 bases from J, the junction kept 5 bases outside the gene matches. CDR3 length: 16 residues.

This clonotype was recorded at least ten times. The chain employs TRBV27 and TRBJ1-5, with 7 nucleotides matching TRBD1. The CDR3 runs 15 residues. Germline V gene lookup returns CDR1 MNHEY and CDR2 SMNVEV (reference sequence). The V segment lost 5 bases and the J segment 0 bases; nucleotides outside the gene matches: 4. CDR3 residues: CASSQGTASNQPQHF. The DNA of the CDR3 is TGTGCCAGCAGTCAGGGGACAGCTAGCAATCAGCCCCAGCATTTT.

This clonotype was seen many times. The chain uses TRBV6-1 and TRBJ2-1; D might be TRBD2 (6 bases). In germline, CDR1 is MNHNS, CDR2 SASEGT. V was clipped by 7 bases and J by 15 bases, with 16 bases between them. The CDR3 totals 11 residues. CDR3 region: CASTDGGFPFF. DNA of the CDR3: TGTGCCAGCACCGACGGAGGGTTTCCGTTCTTC.

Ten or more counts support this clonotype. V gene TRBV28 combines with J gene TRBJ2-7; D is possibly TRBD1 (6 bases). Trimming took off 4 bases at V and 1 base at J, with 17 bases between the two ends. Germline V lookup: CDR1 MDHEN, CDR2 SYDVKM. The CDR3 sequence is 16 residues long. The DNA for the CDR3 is TGTGCCAGCAGTTGGGACAAGGGCCTAGCATCCTACGAGCAGTACTTC. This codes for CASSWDKGLASYEQYF.

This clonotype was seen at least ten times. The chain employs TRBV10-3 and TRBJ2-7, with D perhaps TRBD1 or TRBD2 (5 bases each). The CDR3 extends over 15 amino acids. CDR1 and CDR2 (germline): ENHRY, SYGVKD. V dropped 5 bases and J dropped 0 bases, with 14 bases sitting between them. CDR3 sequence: CAISPRGQSSYEQYF. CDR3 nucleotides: TGTGCCATCAGTCCCCGGGGCCAGAGCTCCTACGAGCAGTACTTC.

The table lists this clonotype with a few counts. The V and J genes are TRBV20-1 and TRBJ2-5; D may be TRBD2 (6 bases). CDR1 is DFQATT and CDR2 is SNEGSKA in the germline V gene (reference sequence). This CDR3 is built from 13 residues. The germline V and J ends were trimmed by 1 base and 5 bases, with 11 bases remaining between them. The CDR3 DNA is TGCAGTGCTAGAGTGGAGGGCCGGGAGACCCAGTACTTC. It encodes CSARVEGRETQYF.

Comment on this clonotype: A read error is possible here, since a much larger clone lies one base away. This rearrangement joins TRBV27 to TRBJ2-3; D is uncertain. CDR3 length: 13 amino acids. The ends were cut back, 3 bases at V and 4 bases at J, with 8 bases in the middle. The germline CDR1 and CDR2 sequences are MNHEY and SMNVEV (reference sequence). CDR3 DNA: TGTGCCAGCAGTTTTGTGGGCGCAGATACGCAGTATTTT. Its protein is CASSFVGADTQYF.

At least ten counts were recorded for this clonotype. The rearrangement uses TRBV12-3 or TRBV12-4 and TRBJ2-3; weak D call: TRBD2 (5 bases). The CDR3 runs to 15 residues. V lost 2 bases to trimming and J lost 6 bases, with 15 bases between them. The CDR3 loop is CASSLRSGRWDTQYF. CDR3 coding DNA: TGTGCCAGCAGTTTACGGAGCGGCAGGTGGGATACGCAGTATTTT.

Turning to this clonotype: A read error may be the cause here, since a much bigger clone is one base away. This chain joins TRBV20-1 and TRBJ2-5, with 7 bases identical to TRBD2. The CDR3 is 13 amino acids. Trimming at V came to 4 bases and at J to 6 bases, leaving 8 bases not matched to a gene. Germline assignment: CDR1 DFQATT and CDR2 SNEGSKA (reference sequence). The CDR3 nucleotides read TGCAGTGCTAAGGCGGGAGAATACAAGACCCAGTACTTC. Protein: CSAKAGEYKTQYF.

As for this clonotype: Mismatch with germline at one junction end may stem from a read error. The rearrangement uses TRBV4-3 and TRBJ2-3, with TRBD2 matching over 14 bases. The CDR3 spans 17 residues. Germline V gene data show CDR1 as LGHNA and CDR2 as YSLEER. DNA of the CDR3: TGCGCCAGCAGCGAAGATGGACTAGCGGGAGGAACAGATACGCAGTATTTT. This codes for CASSEDGLAGGTDTQYF.

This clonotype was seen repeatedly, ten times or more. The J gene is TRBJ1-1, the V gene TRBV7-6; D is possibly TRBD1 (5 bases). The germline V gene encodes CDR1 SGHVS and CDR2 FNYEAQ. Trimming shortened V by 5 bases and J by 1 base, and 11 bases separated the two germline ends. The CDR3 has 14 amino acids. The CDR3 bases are TGTGCCAGCAGCCGCGGGGACGCGAACACTGAAGCTTTCTTT. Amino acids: CASSRGDANTEAFF. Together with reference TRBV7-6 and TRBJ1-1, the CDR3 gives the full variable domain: GAGVSQSPRYKVTKRGQDVALRCDPISGHVSLYWYRQALGQGPEFLTYFNYEAQQDKSGLPNDRFSAERPEGSISTLTIQRTEQRDSAMYRCASSRGDANTEAFFGQGTRLTVV.

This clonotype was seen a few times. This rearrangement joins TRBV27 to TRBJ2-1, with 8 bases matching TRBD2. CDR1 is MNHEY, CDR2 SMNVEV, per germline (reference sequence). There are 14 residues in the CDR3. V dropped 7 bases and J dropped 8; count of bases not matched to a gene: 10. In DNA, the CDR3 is TGTGCCAGCAAACGGGGGACTAGAGAGGATGAGCAGTTCTTC. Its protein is CASKRGTREDEQFF.

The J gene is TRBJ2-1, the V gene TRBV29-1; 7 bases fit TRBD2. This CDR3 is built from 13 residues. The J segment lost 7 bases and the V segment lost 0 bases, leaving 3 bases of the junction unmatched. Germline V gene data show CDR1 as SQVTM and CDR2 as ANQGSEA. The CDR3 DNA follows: TGCAGCGTTGAAGAGGAAGCGGGGAATGAGCAGTTCTTC. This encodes CSVEEEAGNEQFF.

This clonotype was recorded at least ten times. The CDR3: CASSWGGRGPGNSPLHF. As DNA, the CDR3 is TGTGCCAGCAGCTGGGGGGGCAGGGGCCCCGGGAATTCACCCCTCCACTTT. The chain combines TRBV11-2 with TRBJ1-6; maybe TRBD1 (6 bases). In germline, CDR1 is SGHAT, CDR2 FQNNGV. Trimming cost V 4 bases and J 7 bases, with 20 bases left between them. This CDR3 has 17 amino acids.

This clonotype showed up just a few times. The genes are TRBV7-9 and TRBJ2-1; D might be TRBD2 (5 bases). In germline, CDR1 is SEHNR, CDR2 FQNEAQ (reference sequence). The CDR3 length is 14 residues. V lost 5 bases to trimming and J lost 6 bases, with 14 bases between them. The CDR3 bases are TGTGCCAGCAGCCTTGTGAGGGCCGGCAATGAGCAGTTCTTC. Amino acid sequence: CASSLVRAGNEQFF.

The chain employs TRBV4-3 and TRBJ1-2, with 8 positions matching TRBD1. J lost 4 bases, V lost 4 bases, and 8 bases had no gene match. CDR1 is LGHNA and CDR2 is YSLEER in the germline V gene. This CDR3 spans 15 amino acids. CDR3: CASSLSGQAVYGYTF. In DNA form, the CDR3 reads TGCGCCAGCAGCCTCTCGGGACAGGCGGTCTATGGCTACACCTTC.